This T cell receptor beta chain is from a study of T-cell memory formation after mild COVID-19. TCRdb re-called the 5' RACE reads through MiXCR, storing one row per CDR3 protein. The sample has nearly 200,000 distinct CDR3 sequences; approximately 16% are singletons. A remark on this clonotype: A junction boundary mismatches the germline segment, possibly from a read error.

The CDR3 length is 15 residues. The germline CDR1 and CDR2 sequences are SGHRS and YFSETQ. Specimen: PBMCs or a T cell subset sorted from them (not recorded which). The chain links TRBV5-1 to TRBJ2-3, with D perhaps TRBD1 (6 bases). The sequence was obtained from an adult woman who had mild COVID-19 (a few samples of this study predate the infection). Cell type and time point are not known. The CDR3 here is CASSLGQGSTDTQYF. The CDR3 nucleotides read TGTGCCAGCAGCCTCGGGCAGGGGAGCACAGATACGCAGTATTTT.